The TCR beta chain described here comes from a study of T cell repertoires in cytomegalovirus infection. The wider study: The study used recently identified HLA-C-restricted and well-studied HLA-B-restricted CMV epitopes. TCR beta signatures that were public indicated CMV infection and matching HLA type. Study-level points and caveats: Accumulated public TCR beta family frequency recognized individuals carrying CMV together with the relevant HLA. Dominating the ex vivo response were HLA-C-restricted CMV-specific TCR beta clonotypes.

The germline V gene encodes CDR1 MNHEY and CDR2 SVGEGT. This CDR3 contains 15 residues. Turning to this clonotype: Its target is not known. A much larger clone is a single base away; this may be a read error.

TCRdb ran MiXCR on the reads and lists one entry per CDR3 protein. Of about 890,000 distinct CDR3 sequences in the sample, around a third are singletons; the top ten hold around 15%. The sample here was cultured CD8+ T cells from PBMCs, taken from culture after CMV antigen stimulation. V usage is TRBV6-2 or TRBV6-3 and J usage is TRBJ2-2, with a weak D call TRBD2 (6 bases). The origin of this receptor is a human donor in good health (CMV status not recorded). Some clones in this sample may be carry-over from other donors' samples. The CDR3 DNA is TGTGTCAGCAGTTACTGGAGGGAGTTCGCCGGGGAGCTGTTTTTT. Translating gives CVSSYWREFAGELFF.